This T cell receptor (beta chain) was captured in a study of radiotherapy plus CTLA-4 blockade in lung cancer. Turning to the study itself: Under 20% of patients responded objectively, and approximately 31% achieved disease control.

V shed 3 bases and J shed 7 bases, with 9 bases lying between them. CDR3 length: 12 residues. CDR1 KGHSH and CDR2 LQKENI come from the germline V gene. Ipilimumab-mediated CTLA-4 blockade plus focal radiation was given to patients having chemo-refractory metastatic non-small-cell lung cancer. Regarding this clone: Its antigen remains unknown.

Data came from immunoSEQ multiplex PCR; TCRdb stores just in-frame clones and leaves some out. Counted here are roughly 62,000 clones, approximately 75% occurring once; the ten biggest clones make up approximately 4.5%. Notes on the study in general: The study found tumor-derived TCR clones expanded in blood after radiotherapy plus ipilimumab. Strongest reported response predictors: early blood clone changes and post-radiation interferon-beta.

The sequence was collected from a human donor with non-small cell lung cancer who had a complete response to radiotherapy plus ipilimumab. The material was peripheral blood, obtained from a patient treated with radiotherapy plus ipilimumab. The V and J genes are TRBV18 and TRBJ1-2; D unclear. The CDR3 here is CASSPRTGGYTF. The CDR3 DNA reads TGTGCCAGCTCACCGAGGACGGGTGGCTACACCTTC.